This entry concerns a single T cell receptor beta chain. The CDR3 covers 15 residues. V lost 3 bases and J 8 bases, leaving 17 bases between the germline ends. CDR1 and CDR2 (germline): SGDLS, YYNGEE. This sample was included in a study of blood T cells in healthy people across ages. Through a sample-barcoded 5' primer and a J-beta primer mix, a second PCR was run for about 6 to 11 cycles. In TCRdb, the 5' RACE reads were re-called with MiXCR into one record per CDR3 protein. Of approximately 780,000 distinct CDR3 sequences in the sample, 25% to 30% were seen once. The sample was also reused in another study, on T cells of mothers and their children.

Specimen: blood. The receptor's source is a boy between 5 and 17 years old in good health. The chain joins TRBV9 to TRBJ1-4; D is possibly TRBD1 (5 bases). The CDR3 DNA reads as TGTGCCAGCAGCGCGCAGCCGGGGGGATTGGAAAAACTGTTTTTT. Translated: CASSAQPGGLEKLFF. Filled out from reference TRBV9 and TRBJ1-4, the complete variable domain reads DSGVTQTPKHLITATGQRVTLRCSPRSGDLSVYWYQQSLDQGLQFLIQYYNGEERAKGNILERFSAQQFPDLHSELNLSSLELGDSALYFCASSAQPGGLEKLFFGSGTQLSVL.